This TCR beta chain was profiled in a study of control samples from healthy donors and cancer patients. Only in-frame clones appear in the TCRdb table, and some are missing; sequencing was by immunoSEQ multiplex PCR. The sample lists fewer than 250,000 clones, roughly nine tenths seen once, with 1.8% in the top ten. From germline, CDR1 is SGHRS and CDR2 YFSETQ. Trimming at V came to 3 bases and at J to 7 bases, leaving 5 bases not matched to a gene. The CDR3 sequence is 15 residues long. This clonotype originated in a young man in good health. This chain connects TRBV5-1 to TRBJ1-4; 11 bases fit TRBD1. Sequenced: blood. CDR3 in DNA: TGCGCCAGCAGCTCACGGACAGGGGGCTCTGAAAAACTGTTTTTT. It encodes CASSSRTGGSEKLFF. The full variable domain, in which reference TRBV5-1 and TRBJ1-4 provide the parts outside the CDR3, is KAGVTQTPRYLIKTRGQQVTLSCSPISGHRSVSWYQQTPGQGLQFLFEYFSETQRNKGNFPGRFSGRQFSNSRSEMNVSTLELGDSALYLCASSSRTGGSEKLFFGSGTQLSVL.